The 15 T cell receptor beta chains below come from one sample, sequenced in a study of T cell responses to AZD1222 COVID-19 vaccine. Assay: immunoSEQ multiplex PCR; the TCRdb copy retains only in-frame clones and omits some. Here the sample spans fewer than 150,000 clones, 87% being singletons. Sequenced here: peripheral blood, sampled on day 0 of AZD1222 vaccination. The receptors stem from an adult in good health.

CDR3 DNA: TGTGCCAGCAGTTTATGGAGCGGGGGGAACTCCTACGAGCAGTACTTC. The encoded protein is CASSLWSGGNSYEQYF. The V and J genes are TRBV28 and TRBJ2-7; the match to TRBD2 covers 9 bases. CDR1 MDHEN and CDR2 SYDVKM come from the germline V gene. V was pared by 0 bases and J by 0 bases, with 3 bases of the junction left unmatched. The CDR3 consists of 16 residues.

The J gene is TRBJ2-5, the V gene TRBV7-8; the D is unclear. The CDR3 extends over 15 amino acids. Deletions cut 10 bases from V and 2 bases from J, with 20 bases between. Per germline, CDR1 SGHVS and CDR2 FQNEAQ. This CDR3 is CANPAYRAPQETQYF. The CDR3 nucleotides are TGTGCCAACCCAGCTTACCGGGCCCCACAAGAGACCCAGTACTTC.

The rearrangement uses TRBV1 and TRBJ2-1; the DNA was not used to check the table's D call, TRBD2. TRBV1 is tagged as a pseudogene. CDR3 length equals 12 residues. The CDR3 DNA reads TGCACCAGCCACGCTCTAAACAATGAGCAGTTCTTC. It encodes CTSHALNNEQFF.

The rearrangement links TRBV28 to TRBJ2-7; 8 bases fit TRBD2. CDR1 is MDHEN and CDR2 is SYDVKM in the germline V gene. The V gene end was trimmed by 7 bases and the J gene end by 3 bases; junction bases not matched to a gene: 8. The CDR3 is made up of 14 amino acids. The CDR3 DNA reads TGTGCCAGCACCTTCCCCGGGACTAGCTACGAGCAGTACTTC. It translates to CASTFPGTSYEQYF.

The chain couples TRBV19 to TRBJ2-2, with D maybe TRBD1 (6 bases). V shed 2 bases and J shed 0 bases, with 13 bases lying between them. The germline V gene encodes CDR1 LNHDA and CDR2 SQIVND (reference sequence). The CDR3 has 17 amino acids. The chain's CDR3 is CASSISARGANTGELFF. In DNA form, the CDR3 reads TGTGCCAGTAGTATAAGTGCCAGGGGCGCGAACACCGGGGAGCTGTTTTTT.

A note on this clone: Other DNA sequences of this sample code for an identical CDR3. The DNA of the CDR3 is TGTGCCAGTAGTACAGGACAGGGTTACGAGCAGTACTTC. Residues: CASSTGQGYEQYF. This chain joins TRBV19 and TRBJ2-7; 8 nucleotides line up with TRBD1. The V and J ends lost 4 bases and 4 bases, in that order; junction bases with no gene match: 3. The CDR3 covers 13 residues. Germline CDR1 LNHDA, CDR2 SQIVND (reference sequence). The variable domain in full, with the rest retrieved from reference TRBV19 and TRBJ2-7, is DGGITQSPKYLFRKEGQNVTLSCEQNLNHDAMYWYRQDPGQGLRLIYYSQIVNDFQKGDIAEGYSVSREKKESFPLTVTSAQKNPTAFYLCASSTGQGYEQYFGPGTRLTVT.

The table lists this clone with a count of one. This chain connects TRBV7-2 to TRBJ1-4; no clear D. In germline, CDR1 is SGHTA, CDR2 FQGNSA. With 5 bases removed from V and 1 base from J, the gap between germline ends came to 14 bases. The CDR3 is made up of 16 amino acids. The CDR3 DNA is TGTGCCAGCAGCCCGAGCAGGTCTCAAACTAATGAAAAACTGTTTTTT. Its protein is CASSPSRSQTNEKLFF. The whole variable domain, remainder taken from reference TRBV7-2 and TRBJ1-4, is GAGVSQSPSNKVTEKGKDVELRCDPISGHTALYWYRQSLGQGLEFLIYFQGNSAPDKSGLPSDRFSAERTGGSVSTLTIQRTQQEDSAVYLCASSPSRSQTNEKLFFGSGTQLSVL.

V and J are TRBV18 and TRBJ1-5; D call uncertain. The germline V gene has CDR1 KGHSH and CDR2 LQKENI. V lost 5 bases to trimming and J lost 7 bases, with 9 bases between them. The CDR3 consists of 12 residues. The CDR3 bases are TGTGCCAGCTCAACCCAGAGCCAGCCCCAGCATTTT. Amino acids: CASSTQSQPQHF.

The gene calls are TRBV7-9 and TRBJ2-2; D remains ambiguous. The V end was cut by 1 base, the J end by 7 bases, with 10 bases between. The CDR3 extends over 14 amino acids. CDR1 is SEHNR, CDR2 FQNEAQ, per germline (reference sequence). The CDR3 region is CASSLGSIDGELFF. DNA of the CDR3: TGTGCCAGCAGCTTAGGAAGCATTGACGGGGAGCTGTTTTTT.

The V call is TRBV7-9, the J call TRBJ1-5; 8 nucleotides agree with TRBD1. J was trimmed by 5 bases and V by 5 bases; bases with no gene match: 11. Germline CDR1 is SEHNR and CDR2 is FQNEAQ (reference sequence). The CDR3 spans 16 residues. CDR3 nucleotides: TGTGCCAGCAGCCCTATATGGACAGGGAGGCATCAGCCCCAGCATTTT. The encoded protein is CASSPIWTGRHQPQHF. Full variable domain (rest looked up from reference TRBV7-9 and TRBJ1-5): DTGVSQNPRHKITKRGQNVTFRCDPISEHNRLYWYRQTLGQGPEFLTYFQNEAQLEKSRLLSDRFSAERPKGSFSTLEIQRTEQGDSAMYLCASSPIWTGRHQPQHFGDGTRLSIL.

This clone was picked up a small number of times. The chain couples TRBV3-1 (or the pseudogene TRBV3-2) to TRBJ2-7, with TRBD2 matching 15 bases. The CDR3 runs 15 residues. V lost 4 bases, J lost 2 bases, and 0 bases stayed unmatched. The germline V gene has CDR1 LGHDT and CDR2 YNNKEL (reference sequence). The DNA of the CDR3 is TGTGCCAGCAGCCGGACTAGCGGGGGGGCCTACGAGCAGTACTTC. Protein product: CASSRTSGGAYEQYF.

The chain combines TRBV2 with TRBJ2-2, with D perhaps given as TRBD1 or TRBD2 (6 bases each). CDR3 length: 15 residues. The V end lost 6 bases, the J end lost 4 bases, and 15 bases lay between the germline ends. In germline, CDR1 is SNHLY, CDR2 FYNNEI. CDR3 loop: CASRPDGGGTGELFF. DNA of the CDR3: TGTGCCAGCAGACCCGACGGGGGCGGCACCGGGGAGCTGTTTTTT.

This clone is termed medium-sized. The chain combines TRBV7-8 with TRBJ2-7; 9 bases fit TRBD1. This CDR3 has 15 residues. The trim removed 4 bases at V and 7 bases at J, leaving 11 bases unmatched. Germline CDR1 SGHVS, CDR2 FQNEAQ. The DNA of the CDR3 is TGTGCCAGCAGCTCCCGGGACAGGGCTAGAGGAGAGCAGTACTTC. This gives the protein CASSSRDRARGEQYF.

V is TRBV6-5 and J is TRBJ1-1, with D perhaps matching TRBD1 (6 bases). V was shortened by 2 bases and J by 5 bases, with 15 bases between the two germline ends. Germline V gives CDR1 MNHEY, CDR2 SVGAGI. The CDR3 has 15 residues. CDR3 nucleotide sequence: TGTGCCAGCAGTTACGGCAAGGGTCAGGGGACTGAAGCTTTCTTT. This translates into CASSYGKGQGTEAFF.

The CDR3 nucleotides are TGTGCCAGCAGCTTCCGGATCTACGAGCAGTACTTC. This codes for CASSFRIYEQYF. J is TRBJ2-7 and V is TRBV13; D not resolved. V dropped 3 bases and J dropped 3 bases, with 6 bases sitting between them. Germline assignment: CDR1 PRHDT and CDR2 FYEKMQ (reference sequence). This CDR3 contains 12 residues.